The clone carrying this T cell receptor (beta chain) was seen a handful of times. The antigen is not known. The source of the sample is a study of CD8+ T cells in alopecia areata. Study-wide results and caveats: In blood and scalp, many expanded lesional clones persisted during tofacitinib. Scalp clonality decreased significantly with tofacitinib, and so did expanded CD8+ clones among the top 100.

RNA extraction was followed by reverse transcription into cDNA, which acted as the sequencing template. Using immunoSEQ multiplex PCR, the repertoire was profiled, and TCRdb retains in-frame clones only, with some absent. Of some 190,000 clones in the sample, just under 65% were seen once. This sample's treatment: oral pan-JAK inhibitor, 5-10 mg twice daily. Specimens obtained from alopecia areata patients comprised lesional scalp punch biopsies and peripheral blood. The junction had 4 bases not matched to a gene; V was cut back by 5 bases and J by 0 bases. Germline CDR1 SGHNT, CDR2 YENEEA. This CDR3 has 15 amino acids.

The TCR was taken from a human donor with alopecia areata. V gene TRBV11-3 combines with J gene TRBJ2-3; 8 bases agree with TRBD1. This specimen was CD4+ T cells sorted from blood, taken around week 49, from a patient treated with tofacitinib. The CDR3 bases are TGTGCCAGCAGCCAAACAGGGGGTAGCACAGATACGCAGTATTTT. Its translation is CASSQTGGSTDTQYF.